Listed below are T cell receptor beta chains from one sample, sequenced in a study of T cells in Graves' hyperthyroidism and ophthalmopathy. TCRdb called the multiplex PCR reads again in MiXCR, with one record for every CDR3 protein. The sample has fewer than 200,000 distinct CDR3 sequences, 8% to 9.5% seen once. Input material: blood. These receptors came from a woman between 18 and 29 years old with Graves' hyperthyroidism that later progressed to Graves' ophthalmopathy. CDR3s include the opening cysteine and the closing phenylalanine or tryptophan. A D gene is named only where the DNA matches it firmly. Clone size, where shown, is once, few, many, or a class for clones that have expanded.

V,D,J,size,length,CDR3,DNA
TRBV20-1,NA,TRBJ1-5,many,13,CSARGDSNQPQHF,TGCAGTGCTAGAGGGGACAGCAATCAGCCCCAGCATTTT
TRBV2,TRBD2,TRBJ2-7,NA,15,CASNPRSGSSYEQYF,TGTGCCAGCAACCCGCGGAGCGGGAGCTCCTACGAGCAGTACTTC
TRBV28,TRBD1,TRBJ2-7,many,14,CASSFSTGNAEQYF,TGTGCCAGCAGTTTCTCGACAGGGAACGCCGAGCAGTACTTC
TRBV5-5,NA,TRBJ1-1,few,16,CASSLESGRWYTEAFF,TGTGCCAGCAGCTTGGAATCAGGGCGGTGGTACACTGAAGCTTTCTTT
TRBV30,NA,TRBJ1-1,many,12,CVGGSMNTEAFF,TGTGTCGGGGGCAGCATGAACACTGAAGCTTTCTTT
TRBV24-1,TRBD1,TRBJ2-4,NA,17,CATSDPGQGLAKNIQYF,TGTGCCACCAGTGATCCGGGACAGGGTTTAGCCAAAAACATTCAGTACTTC
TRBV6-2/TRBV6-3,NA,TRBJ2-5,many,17,CASEGGLVSLGTETQYF,TGTGCCAGCGAGGGGGGCCTTGTTTCCCTCGGGACGGAGACCCAGTACTTC
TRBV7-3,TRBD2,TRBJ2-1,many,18,CASSLRASGMGSYNEQFF,TGTGCCAGCAGCTTACGGGCTAGCGGGATGGGCTCCTACAATGAGCAGTTCTTC
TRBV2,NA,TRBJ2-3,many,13,CASSREYTDTQYF,TGTGCCAGCAGCCGGGAGTACACAGATACGCAGTATTTT
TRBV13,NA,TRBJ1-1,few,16,CASSLEQSIGFGEAFF,TGTGCCAGCAGCTTAGAACAGTCCATTGGGTTCGGTGAAGCTTTCTTT
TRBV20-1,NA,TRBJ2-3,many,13,CSAQIGDFVTQYF,TGCAGTGCTCAAATAGGAGACTTTGTTACGCAGTATTTT
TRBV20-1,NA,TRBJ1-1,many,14,CSARLQGRNTEAFF,TGCAGTGCTAGACTACAGGGAAGGAACACTGAAGCTTTCTTT
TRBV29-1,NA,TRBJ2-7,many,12,CSVEDHRSEQYF,TGCAGCGTTGAAGATCATCGGTCCGAGCAGTACTTC
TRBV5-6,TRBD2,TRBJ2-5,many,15,CASSIRLAFKETQYF,TGTGCCAGCAGCATCAGACTAGCCTTTAAAGAGACCCAGTACTTC
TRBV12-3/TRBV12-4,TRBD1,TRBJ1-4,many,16,CASTIPRGRSGEKLFF,TGTGCCAGCACCATACCCAGGGGGCGGTCGGGTGAAAAACTGTTTTTT
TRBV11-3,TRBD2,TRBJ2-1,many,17,CASSLGTSGSNYNEQFF,TGTGCCAGCAGCTTAGGGACTAGCGGGAGTAACTACAATGAGCAGTTCTTC
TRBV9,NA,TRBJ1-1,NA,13,CASSVVMNTEAFF,TGTGCCAGCAGCGTAGTTATGAACACTGAAGCTTTCTTT
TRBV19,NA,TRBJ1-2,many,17,CASSNAWGRPTNYGYTF,TGTGCCAGTAGCAACGCCTGGGGGAGGCCTACTAACTATGGCTACACCTTC
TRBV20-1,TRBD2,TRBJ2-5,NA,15,CSARLAGTLEETQYF,TGCAGTGCTAGACTAGCGGGAACGCTAGAAGAGACCCAGTACTTC
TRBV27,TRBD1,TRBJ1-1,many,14,CASSFRGARTEAFF,TGTGCCAGCAGTTTCAGGGGGGCGCGCACTGAAGCTTTCTTT
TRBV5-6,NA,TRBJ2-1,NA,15,CASGPLAAPYNEQFF,TGTGCCAGCGGCCCCCTTGCGGCACCCTACAATGAGCAGTTCTTC
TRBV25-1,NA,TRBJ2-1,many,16,CASSEYSGSSYNEQFF,TGTGCCAGCAGTGAATATAGCGGAAGCTCCTACAATGAGCAGTTCTTC
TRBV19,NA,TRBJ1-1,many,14,CASSIEGANTEAFF,TGTGCCAGTAGTATAGAGGGGGCGAACACTGAAGCTTTCTTT
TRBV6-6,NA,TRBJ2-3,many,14,CASSYSGITDTQYF,TGTGCCAGCAGTTACTCGGGAATAACAGATACGCAGTATTTT
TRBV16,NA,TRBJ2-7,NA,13,CASSRGGADEQYF,TGTGCCAGCAGCCGGGGCGGGGCGGACGAGCAGTACTTC
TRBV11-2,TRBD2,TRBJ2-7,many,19,CASSLDLLGLAGVSYEQYF,TGTGCCAGCAGCTTAGATCTGTTGGGACTAGCGGGAGTAAGCTACGAGCAGTACTTC
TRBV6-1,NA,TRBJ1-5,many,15,CASTLLARSNQPQHF,TGTGCCAGCACTTTACTAGCACGGAGCAATCAGCCCCAGCATTTT
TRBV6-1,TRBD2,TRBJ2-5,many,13,CASKRGGEVAQYF,TGTGCCAGCAAGCGGGGTGGGGAAGTAGCCCAGTACTTC
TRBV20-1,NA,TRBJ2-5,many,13,CSASGTGRETQYF,TGCAGTGCTAGTGGTACGGGCCGCGAGACCCAGTACTTC
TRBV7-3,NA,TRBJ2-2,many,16,CASSLISSPNTGELFF,TGTGCCAGCAGCTTAATCAGCAGCCCGAACACCGGGGAGCTGTTTTTT
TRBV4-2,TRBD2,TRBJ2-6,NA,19,CASSQDLSGGLSGANVLTF,TGTGCCAGCAGCCAAGATTTAAGCGGGGGGCTCTCTGGGGCCAACGTCCTGACTTTC
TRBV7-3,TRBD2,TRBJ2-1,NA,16,CASSLVGGRPYNEQFF,TGTGCCAGCAGCTTAGTGGGCGGGAGGCCCTACAATGAGCAGTTCTTC
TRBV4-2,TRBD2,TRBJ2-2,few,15,CASSQVAGGTGELFF,TGTGCCAGCAGCCAAGTGGCGGGGGGGACCGGGGAGCTGTTTTTT
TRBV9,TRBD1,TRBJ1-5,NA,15,CASSVDRGPNQPQHF,TGTGCCAGCAGCGTAGACAGGGGACCTAATCAGCCCCAGCATTTT
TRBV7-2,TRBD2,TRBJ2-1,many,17,CASSARWFSGGAGEQFF,TGTGCCAGCAGCGCAAGGTGGTTTAGCGGGGGGGCCGGTGAGCAGTTCTTC
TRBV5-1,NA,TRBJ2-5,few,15,CASSLGQARQETQYF,TGCGCCAGCAGCTTGGGGCAGGCAAGGCAAGAGACCCAGTACTTC
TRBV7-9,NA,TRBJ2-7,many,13,CASNQRRSYEQYF,TGTGCCAGCAACCAAAGGAGATCCTACGAGCAGTACTTC
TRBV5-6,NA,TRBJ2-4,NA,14,CASSLAQGENIQYF,TGTGCCAGCAGCTTGGCACAGGGTGAAAACATTCAGTACTTC
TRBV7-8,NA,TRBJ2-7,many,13,CASSFGSTYEQYF,TGTGCCAGCAGCTTCGGCAGTACCTACGAGCAGTACTTC
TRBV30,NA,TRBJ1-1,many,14,CAWSVFAQNTEAFF,TGTGCCTGGAGTGTATTTGCTCAGAACACTGAAGCTTTCTTT
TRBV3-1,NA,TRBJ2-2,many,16,CASSRRLAGNTGELFF,TGTGCCAGCAGCCGTCGTTTGGCGGGGAACACCGGGGAGCTGTTTTTT
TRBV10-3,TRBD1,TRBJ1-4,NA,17,CAISERGSRTGNEKLFF,TGTGCCATCAGTGAGCGGGGCTCGAGGACAGGGAATGAAAAACTGTTTTTT
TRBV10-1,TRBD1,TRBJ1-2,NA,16,CASSEATGEEDYGYTF,TGCGCCAGCAGTGAGGCGACAGGGGAAGAGGACTATGGCTACACCTTC
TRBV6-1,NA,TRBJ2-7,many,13,CASSDGGGYEQYF,TGTGCCAGCAGCGATGGAGGGGGCTACGAGCAGTACTTC
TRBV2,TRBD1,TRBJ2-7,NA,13,CASTTDRGDEQYF,TGTGCCAGCACTACCGACAGGGGCGACGAGCAGTACTTC
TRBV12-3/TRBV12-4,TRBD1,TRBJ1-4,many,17,CASSLSPGTGSGEKLFF,TGTGCCAGCAGTTTAAGTCCCGGGACAGGGTCGGGTGAAAAACTGTTTTTT
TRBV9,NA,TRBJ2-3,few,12,CASSVDTDTQYF,TGTGCCAGCAGCGTCGACACAGATACGCAGTATTTT
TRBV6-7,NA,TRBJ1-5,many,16,CASSLYRDPLNQPQHF,TGTGCCAGCAGCCTCTACCGGGACCCCTTAAATCAGCCCCAGCATTTT
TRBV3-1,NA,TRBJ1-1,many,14,CASSQGQVNTEAFF,TGTGCCAGCAGCCAAGGACAGGTGAACACTGAAGCTTTCTTT